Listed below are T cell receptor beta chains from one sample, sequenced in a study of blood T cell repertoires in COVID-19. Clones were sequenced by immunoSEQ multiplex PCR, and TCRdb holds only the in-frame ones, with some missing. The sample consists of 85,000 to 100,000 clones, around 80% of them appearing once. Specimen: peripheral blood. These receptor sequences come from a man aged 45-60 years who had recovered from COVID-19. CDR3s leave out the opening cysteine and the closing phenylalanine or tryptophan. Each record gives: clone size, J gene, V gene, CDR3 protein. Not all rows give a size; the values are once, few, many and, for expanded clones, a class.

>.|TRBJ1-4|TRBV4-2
ASSPGDSLNEKLF
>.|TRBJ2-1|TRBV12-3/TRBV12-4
ASSHSSYNEQF
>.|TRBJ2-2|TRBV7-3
ASSPRGGPINTGELF
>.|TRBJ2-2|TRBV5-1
ASRDSSGRTGELF
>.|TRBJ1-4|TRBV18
ASSPEALGGKLF
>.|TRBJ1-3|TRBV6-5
ASSYGDNPGNTIY
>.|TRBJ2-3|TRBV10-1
ASSESGGGADTQY
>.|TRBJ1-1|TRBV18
ASSPPTGGNTEAF
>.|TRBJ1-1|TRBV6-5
ASRGQGKNTEAF
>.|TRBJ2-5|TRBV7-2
ASSSGTGVETQY
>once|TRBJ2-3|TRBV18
ASSPPNGGRPDTQY
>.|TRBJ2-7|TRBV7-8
ASSHDNLYEQY
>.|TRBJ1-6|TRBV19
ASSEQGSSYNSPLH
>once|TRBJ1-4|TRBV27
ASKGGRDNEKLF
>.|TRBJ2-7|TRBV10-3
AISESPHRGSGARGEQY
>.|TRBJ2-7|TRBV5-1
ASSLGYNYEQY
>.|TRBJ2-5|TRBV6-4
ASSEQGGAETQY
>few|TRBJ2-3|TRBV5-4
ASSLVAGGPEDTQY
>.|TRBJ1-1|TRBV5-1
ASSPGDRGTNTEAF
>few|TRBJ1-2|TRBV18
ASSPTSPPTGYT
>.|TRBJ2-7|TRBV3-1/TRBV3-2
ASSHAWRGLSYEQY
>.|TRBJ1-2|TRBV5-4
ASSLRGSDYGYT
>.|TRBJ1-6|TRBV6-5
ASSPGQHNSPLH
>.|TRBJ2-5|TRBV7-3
ASSPGGGPGGTQY
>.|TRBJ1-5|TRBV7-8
ASSLAWSQPQH
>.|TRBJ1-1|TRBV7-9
ASSPQGSTEAF
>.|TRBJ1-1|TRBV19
ASSTGVSTEAF
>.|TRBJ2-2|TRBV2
ASSEAGRGAGELF
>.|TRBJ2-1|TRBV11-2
ASSLDPGGLRNEQF
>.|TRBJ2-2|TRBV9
ASSESLQGANTGELF
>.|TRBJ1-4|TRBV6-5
ASGKDRVSEKLF
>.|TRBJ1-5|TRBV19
ASLPRGGDTNQPQH
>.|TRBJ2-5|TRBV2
ASRRDQETQY
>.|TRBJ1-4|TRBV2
ASRTGVGEKLF
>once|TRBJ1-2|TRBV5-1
ASSPRGGGINYGYT
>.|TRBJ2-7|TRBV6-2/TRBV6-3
ASSYGGLAGGSSYEQY
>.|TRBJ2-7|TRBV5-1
ASRPGQGYEQY
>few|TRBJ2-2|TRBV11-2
ASSLIGGTGELF
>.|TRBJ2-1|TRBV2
ASRESLAYSSYNEQF
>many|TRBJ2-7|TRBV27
ASSPGINYEQY
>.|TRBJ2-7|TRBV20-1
SASNSSYEQY
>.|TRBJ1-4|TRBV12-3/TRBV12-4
ASSLLEKLF
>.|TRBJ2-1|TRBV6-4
ASSDLTSGGAYEQF
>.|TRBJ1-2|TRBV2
ASSEHYGYT
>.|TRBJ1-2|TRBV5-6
ASSLGGQGAYGYT
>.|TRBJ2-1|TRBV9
ASSVAPRNEQF
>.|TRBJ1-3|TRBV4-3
ASSQDSGLGNTIY
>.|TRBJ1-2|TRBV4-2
ASSQEGMAGAGLTYGYT